These 21 T cell receptor beta chains share one sample of origin, sequenced in a study of CD8 T cells in Susac syndrome. The RNA input was roughly 0.5 to 1 ug, and it was reverse transcribed with random hexamers. One entry per CDR3 protein results from TCRdb running MiXCR on the immunoSEQ multiplex PCR reads. There are 300,000 or so distinct CDR3 sequences in the sample; about 91% occur only once, and 0.065% lies in the top ten. Sequenced input: CD4+ T cells from PBMCs. The source of these receptors is a human donor with multiple sclerosis.

The J gene is TRBJ1-2, the V gene TRBV30; D may be TRBD1 (6 bases). The V gene lost 5 bases and the J gene lost 0 bases, with 13 bases spanning the gap. Germline-derived CDR1 and CDR2 are GTSNPN and SVGIG (reference sequence). The CDR3 consists of 14 residues. The CDR3 region is CAWATTGTNYGYTF. In nucleotides, the CDR3 is TGTGCCTGGGCCACGACAGGAACTAACTATGGCTACACCTTC.

The chain combines TRBV6-2 or TRBV6-3 with TRBJ2-1; unclear D gene. CDR1 is MNHEY and CDR2 is SVGEGT in the germline V gene. CDR3 length: 13 amino acids. V lost 0 bases and J lost 7, with 7 bases in between. CDR3 DNA sequence: TGTGCCAGCAGTTACTCACAAAGGAATGAGCAGTTCTTC. It is translated as CASSYSQRNEQFF.

The chain joins TRBV27 to TRBJ2-4, with D possibly being TRBD2 (6 bases). Germline lookup yields CDR1 MNHEY and CDR2 SMNVEV (reference sequence). This CDR3 spans 15 amino acids. Trimming left V 3 bases short and J 6 bases short, with 15 bases between. DNA of the CDR3: TGTGCCAGCAGTTTCTCGACTAGTGGGGGAAACATTCAGTACTTC. It is translated as CASSFSTSGGNIQYF.

The gene calls are TRBV12-3 or TRBV12-4 and TRBJ1-1; tentatively, D is TRBD1 (5 bases). This CDR3 comprises 13 residues. The V gene lost 5 bases and the J gene lost 7 bases, with 14 bases spanning the gap. The CDR3 DNA sequence: TGTGCCAGCAGTACGGGTGCAGGGCGTGAAGCTTTCTTT. Encoded protein: CASSTGAGREAFF.

This clonotype was recorded a few times. V gene TRBV12-5 combines with J gene TRBJ2-1; D unclear. The V end lost 5 bases, the J end lost 6 bases, and 5 bases lay between the germline ends. Germline values: CDR1 LGHNT, CDR2 FRNRAP. The CDR3 has 11 residues. The CDR3 sequence is CASGEVNEQFF. CDR3 nucleotides: TGTGCTAGTGGTGAGGTCAATGAGCAGTTCTTC.

This clonotype was detected once. This chain connects TRBV20-1 to TRBJ2-3; D call uncertain. This CDR3 region has 12 residues. The V and J ends lost 1 base and 6 bases respectively, with 8 bases between them. Looked up from germline, CDR1 is DFQATT and CDR2 is SNEGSKA (reference sequence). The CDR3 loop reads CSARGQPDTQYF. CDR3 sequence (DNA): TGCAGTGCTAGAGGCCAACCCGATACGCAGTATTTT.

The J gene is TRBJ2-3, the V gene TRBV2; 7 bases are shared with TRBD1. V was pared by 10 bases and J by 4 bases, with 8 bases of the junction left unmatched. Germline CDR1 SNHLY, CDR2 FYNNEI. This CDR3 has 13 amino acids. The CDR3: CATIRDRADTQYF. The DNA for the CDR3 is TGTGCCACCATTAGGGACAGAGCAGATACGCAGTATTTT.

The chain carries TRBV12-3 or TRBV12-4 and TRBJ2-2; D is ambiguous. The CDR3 sequence is 14 residues long. V lost 6 bases and J 4 bases, leaving 12 bases between the germline ends. In nucleotides, the CDR3 is TGTGCCAGCAGCTGGCAGGTTTCCACCGGGGAGCTGTTTTTT. Translating it yields CASSWQVSTGELFF.

This chain connects TRBV20-1 to TRBJ1-6; D unclear. Germline V CDR1 and CDR2: DFQATT, SNEGSKA (reference sequence). There are 14 residues in the CDR3. Between the trimmed V and J ends, which lost 6 bases and 0 bases, there was a span of 9 bases. CDR3 nucleotide sequence: TGCAGTGCCCAGCGGGGCTCCTATAATTCACCCCTCCACTTT. Its translation: CSAQRGSYNSPLHF.

The gene calls are TRBV2 and TRBJ1-4; D is ambiguous. Looked up from germline, CDR1 is SNHLY and CDR2 is FYNNEI. V shed 5 bases and J shed 7 bases, with 11 bases lying between them. This CDR3 is built from 13 residues. CDR3 residues: CASSPSPPEKLFF. In nucleotides, the CDR3 is TGTGCCAGCAGTCCTAGCCCTCCTGAAAAACTGTTTTTT.

The chain carries TRBV7-9 and TRBJ1-1; D gene unclear. CDR1 and CDR2 from the germline V gene are SEHNR and FQNEAQ (reference sequence). The V end lost 5 bases, the J end lost 1 base, and 14 bases lay between the germline ends. The CDR3 spans 15 residues. In nucleotides, the CDR3 is TGTGCCAGCAGCACCCGGGGTCAGCGGAACACTGAAGCTTTCTTT. Translating it yields CASSTRGQRNTEAFF.

In regard to this clonotype: An end of the junction differs from the germline gene, which may be a read error. The chain has TRBV4-1 and TRBJ1-2; D uncertain. The CDR3 contains 19 residues. Germline loops: CDR1 MGHRA, CDR2 YSYEKL. The CDR3 loop is CAGSQDGRYAKTNNYGYTF. The DNA of the CDR3 is TGCGCCGGCAGCCAAGACGGCCGCTATGCGAAGACGAATAACTATGGCTACACCTTC.

The V call is TRBV14, the J call TRBJ2-7; D not certain. Trimming took 1 base from V and 6 from J, leaving 13 bases between them. The CDR3 runs to 14 residues. Germline V CDR1 and CDR2: SGHDN, FVKESK. The CDR3 reads CASSQGASRAEQYF. The CDR3 nucleotides read TGTGCCAGCAGCCAAGGTGCCAGCCGGGCCGAGCAGTACTTC.

The V gene is TRBV7-2, the J gene TRBJ2-2; a weak D match, TRBD2 (6 bases). Trimming took off 2 bases at V and 2 bases at J, with 9 bases between the two ends. The CDR3 extends over 15 amino acids. Per the germline V gene, CDR1 is SGHTA and CDR2 is FQGNSA. The CDR3 spells CASSLRTSNTGELFF. CDR3 coding DNA: TGTGCCAGCAGCTTACGCACTAGCAACACCGGGGAGCTGTTTTTT.

V is TRBV20-1 and J is TRBJ2-6, with 9 nucleotides matching TRBD2. In germline, CDR1 is DFQATT, CDR2 SNEGSKA (reference sequence). The length of the CDR3 is 18 residues. V gave up 6 bases and J gave up 0 bases; unmatched junction bases: 12. CDR3 sequence (DNA): TGCAGTGCGTCCCCCCCTAGCGGGGCGTTCTCTGGGGCCAACGTCCTGACTTTC. It encodes CSASPPSGAFSGANVLTF.

The rearrangement links TRBV7-9 to TRBJ2-3; perhaps D is TRBD1 or TRBD2 (5 bases each). V lost 3 bases to trimming and J lost 5 bases, with 9 bases between them. The CDR3 extends over 13 amino acids. The germline CDR1 and CDR2 sequences are SEHNR and FQNEAQ (reference sequence). This chain's CDR3 is CASSFFGGDTQYF. In nucleotides, the CDR3 is TGTGCCAGCAGCTTTTTTGGGGGAGATACGCAGTATTTT. Drawing the rest from reference TRBV7-9 and TRBJ2-3, the complete variable domain is DTGVSQNPRHKITKRGQNVTFRCDPISEHNRLYWYRQTLGQGPEFLTYFQNEAQLEKSRLLSDRFSAERPKGSFSTLEIQRTEQGDSAMYLCASSFFGGDTQYFGPGTRLTVL.

The table lists this clonotype with a count of one. V and J are TRBV30 and TRBJ2-1; a possible D gene is TRBD2 (6 bases). This CDR3 has 14 amino acids. V lost 4 bases to trimming and J lost 6 bases, with 16 bases between them. Looked up from germline, CDR1 is GTSNPN and CDR2 is SVGIG (reference sequence). Written as DNA, the CDR3 is TGTGCCTGGAACCTTAAGGGACTGATCAATGAGCAGTTCTTC. Its protein is CAWNLKGLINEQFF.

V gene TRBV12-3 or TRBV12-4 combines with J gene TRBJ1-1; D uncertain. The V end lost 3 bases, the J end lost 5 bases, and 16 bases lay between the germline ends. This CDR3 contains 15 residues. As DNA, the CDR3 is TGTGCCAGCAGTTTCTCGCGGCGGCCTGAGACTGAAGCTTTCTTT. Residues: CASSFSRRPETEAFF.

V gene TRBV18 combines with J gene TRBJ1-1; 7 bases align to TRBD1. J lost 0 bases, V lost 4 bases, and 11 bases had no gene match. The CDR3 has 17 amino acids. CDR1 and CDR2 (germline): KGHSH, LQKENI. The CDR3 region has the DNA TGTGCCAGCTCACAGGACAGGACCGTAGGGCTGAACACTGAAGCTTTCTTT. Amino acids: CASSQDRTVGLNTEAFF. The variable domain in full, with the rest retrieved from reference TRBV18 and TRBJ1-1, is NAGVMQNPRHLVRRRGQEARLRCSPMKGHSHVYWYRQLPEEGLKFMVYLQKENIIDESGMPKERFSAEFPKEGPSILRIQQVVRGDSAAYFCASSQDRTVGLNTEAFFGQGTRLTVV.

The V call is TRBV7-2, the J call TRBJ2-7; 9 nucleotides agree with TRBD2. Trimming at V came to 5 bases and at J to 0 bases, leaving 5 bases not matched to a gene. Looked up from germline, CDR1 is SGHTA and CDR2 is FQGNSA. The CDR3 contains 15 residues. The CDR3 sequence is CASSRSSGGSYEQYF. As DNA, the CDR3 is TGTGCCAGCAGCCGGAGTAGCGGGGGCTCCTACGAGCAGTACTTC.

The genes are TRBV2 and TRBJ1-2, with a weak D call TRBD1 (5 bases). The CDR3 sequence is 13 residues long. V lost 6 bases and J 3 bases, leaving 11 bases between the germline ends. The germline gives CDR1 SNHLY, CDR2 FYNNEI. CDR3 region: CASRETDDYGYTF. CDR3 bases: TGTGCCAGCAGGGAGACAGACGACTATGGCTACACCTTC. The full variable domain, with the rest looked up from reference TRBV2 and TRBJ1-2, is EPEVTQTPSHQVTQMGQEVILRCVPISNHLYFYWYRQILGQKVEFLVSFYNNEISEKSEIFDDQFSVERPDGSNFTLKIRSTKLEDSAMYFCASRETDDYGYTFGSGTRLTVV.